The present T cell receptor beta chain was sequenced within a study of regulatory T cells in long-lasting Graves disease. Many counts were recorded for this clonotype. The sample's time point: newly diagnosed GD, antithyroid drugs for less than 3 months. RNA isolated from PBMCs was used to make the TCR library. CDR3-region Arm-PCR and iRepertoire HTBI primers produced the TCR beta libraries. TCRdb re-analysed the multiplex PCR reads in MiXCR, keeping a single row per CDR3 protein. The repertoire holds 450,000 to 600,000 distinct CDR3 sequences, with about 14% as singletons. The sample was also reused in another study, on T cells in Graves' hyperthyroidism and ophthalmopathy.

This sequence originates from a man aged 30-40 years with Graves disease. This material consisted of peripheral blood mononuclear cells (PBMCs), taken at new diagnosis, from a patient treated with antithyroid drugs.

CDR3 coding DNA: TGCAGTGCTTACGACAGGGGCAGGGATGGCTACACCTTC. This sequence encodes CSAYDRGRDGYTF. The V and J genes are TRBV20-1 and TRBJ1-2; 8 nucleotides align to TRBD1. J was trimmed by 6 bases and V by 5 bases; bases with no gene match: 8. The length of the CDR3 is 13 residues. Germline V gene data show CDR1 as DFQATT and CDR2 as SNEGSKA (reference sequence).